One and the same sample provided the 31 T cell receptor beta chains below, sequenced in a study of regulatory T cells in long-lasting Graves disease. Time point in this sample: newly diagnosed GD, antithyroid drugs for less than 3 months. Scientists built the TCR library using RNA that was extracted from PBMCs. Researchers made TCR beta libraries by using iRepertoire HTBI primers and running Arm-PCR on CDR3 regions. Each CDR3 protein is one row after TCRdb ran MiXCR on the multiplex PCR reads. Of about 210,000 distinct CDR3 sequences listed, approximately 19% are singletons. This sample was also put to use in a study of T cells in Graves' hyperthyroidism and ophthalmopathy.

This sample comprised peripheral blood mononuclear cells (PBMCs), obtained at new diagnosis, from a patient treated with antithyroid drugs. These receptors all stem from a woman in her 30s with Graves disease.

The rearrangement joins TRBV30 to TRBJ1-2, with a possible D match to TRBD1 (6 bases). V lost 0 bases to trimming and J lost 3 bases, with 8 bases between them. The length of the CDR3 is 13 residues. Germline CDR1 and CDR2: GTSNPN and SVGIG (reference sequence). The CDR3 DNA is TGTGCCTGGAGTGTACAGGGATACTATGGCTACACCTTC. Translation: CAWSVQGYYGYTF.

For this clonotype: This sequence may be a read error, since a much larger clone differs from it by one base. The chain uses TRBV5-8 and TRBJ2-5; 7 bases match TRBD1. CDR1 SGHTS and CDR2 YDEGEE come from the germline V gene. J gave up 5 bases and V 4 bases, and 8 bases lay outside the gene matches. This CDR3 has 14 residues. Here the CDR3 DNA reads TGTGCCAGCAGCACAGGACAGGTACGGGAGACCCAGTACTTC. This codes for CASSTGQVRETQYF.

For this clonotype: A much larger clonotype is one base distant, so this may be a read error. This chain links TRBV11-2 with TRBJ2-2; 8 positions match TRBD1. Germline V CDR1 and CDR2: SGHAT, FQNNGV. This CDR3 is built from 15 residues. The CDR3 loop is CASSLGQVNTGGLFF. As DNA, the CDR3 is TGTGCCAGCAGCTTGGGACAGGTGAACACCGGGGGGCTGTTTTTT.

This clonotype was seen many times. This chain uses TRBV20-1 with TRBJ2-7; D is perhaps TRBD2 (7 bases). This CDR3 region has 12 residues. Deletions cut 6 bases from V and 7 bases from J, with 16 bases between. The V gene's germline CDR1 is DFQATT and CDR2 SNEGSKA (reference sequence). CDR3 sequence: CSARGAVGEQYF. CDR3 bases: TGCAGTGCCCGGGGGGCGGTTGGAGAGCAGTACTTC.

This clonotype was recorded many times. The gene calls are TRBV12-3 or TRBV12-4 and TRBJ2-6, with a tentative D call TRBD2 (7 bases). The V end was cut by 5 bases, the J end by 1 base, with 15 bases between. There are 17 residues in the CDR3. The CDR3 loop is CASSVRGGGSGANVLTF. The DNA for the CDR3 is TGTGCCAGCAGTGTTCGAGGGGGGGGTTCTGGGGCCAACGTCCTGACTTTC.

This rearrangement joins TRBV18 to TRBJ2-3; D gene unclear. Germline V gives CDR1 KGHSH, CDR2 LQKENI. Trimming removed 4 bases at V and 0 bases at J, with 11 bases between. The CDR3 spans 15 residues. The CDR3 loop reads CASSQTASSTDTQYF. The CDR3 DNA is TGTGCCAGCTCACAAACGGCCTCTAGCACAGATACGCAGTATTTT.

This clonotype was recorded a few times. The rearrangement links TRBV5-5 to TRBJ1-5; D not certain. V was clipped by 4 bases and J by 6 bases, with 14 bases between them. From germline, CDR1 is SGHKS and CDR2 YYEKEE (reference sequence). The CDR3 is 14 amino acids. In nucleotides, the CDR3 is TGTGCCAGCAGCAGGACTCCCACTAGTCAGCCCCAGCATTTT. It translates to CASSRTPTSQPQHF.

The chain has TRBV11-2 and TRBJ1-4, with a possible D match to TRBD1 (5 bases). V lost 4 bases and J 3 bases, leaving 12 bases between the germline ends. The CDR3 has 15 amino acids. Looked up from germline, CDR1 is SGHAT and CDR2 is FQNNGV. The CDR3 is CASSYATAPNEKLFF. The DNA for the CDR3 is TGTGCCAGCAGCTATGCGACAGCACCTAATGAAAAACTGTTTTTT.

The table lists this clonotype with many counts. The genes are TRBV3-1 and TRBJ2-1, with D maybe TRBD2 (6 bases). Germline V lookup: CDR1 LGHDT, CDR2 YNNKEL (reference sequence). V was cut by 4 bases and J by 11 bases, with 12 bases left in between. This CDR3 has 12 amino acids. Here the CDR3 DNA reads TGTGCCAGCAGCCTTCGGGGGAACCAGCAGTTCTTC. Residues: CASSLRGNQQFF.

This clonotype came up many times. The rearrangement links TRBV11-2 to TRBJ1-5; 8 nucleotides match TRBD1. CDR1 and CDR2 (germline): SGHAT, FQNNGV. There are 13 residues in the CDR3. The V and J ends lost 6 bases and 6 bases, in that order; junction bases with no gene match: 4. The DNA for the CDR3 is TGTGCCAGCAGTGATGACAGGGGTCAGCCCCAGCATTTT. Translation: CASSDDRGQPQHF.

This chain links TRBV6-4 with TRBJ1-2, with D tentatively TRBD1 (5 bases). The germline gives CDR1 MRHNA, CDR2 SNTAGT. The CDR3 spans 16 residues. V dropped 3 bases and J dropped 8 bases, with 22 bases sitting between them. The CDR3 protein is CASSETPGWGERGYTF. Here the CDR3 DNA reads TGTGCCAGCAGTGAAACGCCGGGGTGGGGCGAGCGAGGCTACACCTTC.

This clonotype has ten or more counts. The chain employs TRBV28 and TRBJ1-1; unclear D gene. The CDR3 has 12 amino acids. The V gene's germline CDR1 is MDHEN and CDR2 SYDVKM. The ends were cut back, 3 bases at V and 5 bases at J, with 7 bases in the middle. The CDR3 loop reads CASSLMRTEAFF. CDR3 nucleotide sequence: TGTGCCAGCAGTTTGATGAGAACTGAAGCTTTCTTT.

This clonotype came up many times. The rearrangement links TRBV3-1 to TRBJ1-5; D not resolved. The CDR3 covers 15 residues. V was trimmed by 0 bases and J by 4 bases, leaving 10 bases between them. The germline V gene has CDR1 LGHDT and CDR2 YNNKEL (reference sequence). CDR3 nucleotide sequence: TGTGCCAGCAGCCAAGATTCCGGGTGGAATCAGCCCCAGCATTTT. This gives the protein CASSQDSGWNQPQHF.

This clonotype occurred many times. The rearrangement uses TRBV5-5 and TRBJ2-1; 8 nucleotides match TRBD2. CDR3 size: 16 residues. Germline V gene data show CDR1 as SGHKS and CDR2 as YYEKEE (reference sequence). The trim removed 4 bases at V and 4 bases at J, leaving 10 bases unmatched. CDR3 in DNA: TGTGCCAGCAGCCGGGTGGTTGCGGGGGGTTACAATGAGCAGTTCTTC. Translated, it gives CASSRVVAGGYNEQFF.

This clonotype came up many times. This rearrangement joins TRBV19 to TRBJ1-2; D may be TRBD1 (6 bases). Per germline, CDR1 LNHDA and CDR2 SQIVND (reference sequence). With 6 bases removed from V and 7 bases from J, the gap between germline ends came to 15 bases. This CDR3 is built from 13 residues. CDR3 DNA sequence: TGTGCCAGTAGACAGAGGGGGTCGGGTGGCTACACCTTC. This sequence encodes CASRQRGSGGYTF.

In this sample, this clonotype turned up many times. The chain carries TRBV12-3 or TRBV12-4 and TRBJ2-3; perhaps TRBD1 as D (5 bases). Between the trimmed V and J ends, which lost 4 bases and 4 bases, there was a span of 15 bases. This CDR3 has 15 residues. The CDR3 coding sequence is TGTGCCAGCAGTTCACGCCAGGGCCGTGCAGATACGCAGTATTTT. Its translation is CASSSRQGRADTQYF.

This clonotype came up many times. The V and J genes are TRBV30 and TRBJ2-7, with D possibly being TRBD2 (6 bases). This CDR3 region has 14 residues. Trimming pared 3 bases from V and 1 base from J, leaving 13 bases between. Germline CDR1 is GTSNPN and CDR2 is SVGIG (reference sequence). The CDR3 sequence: CAWRPGVRSYEQYF. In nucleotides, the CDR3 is TGTGCCTGGAGACCGGGAGTACGTTCCTACGAGCAGTACTTC.

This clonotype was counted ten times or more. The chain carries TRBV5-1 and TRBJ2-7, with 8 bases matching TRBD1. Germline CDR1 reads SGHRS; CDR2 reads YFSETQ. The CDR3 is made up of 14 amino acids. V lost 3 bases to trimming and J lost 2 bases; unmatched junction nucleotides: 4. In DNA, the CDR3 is TGCGCCAGCAGCTGGGACAGGCCTACCTACGAGCAGTACTTC. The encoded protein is CASSWDRPTYEQYF.

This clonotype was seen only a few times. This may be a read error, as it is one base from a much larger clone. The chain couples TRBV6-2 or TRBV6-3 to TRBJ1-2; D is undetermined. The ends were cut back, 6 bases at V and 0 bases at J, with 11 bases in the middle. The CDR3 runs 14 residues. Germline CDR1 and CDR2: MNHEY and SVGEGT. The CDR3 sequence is CASRMDQPNYGYTF. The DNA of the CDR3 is TGTGCCAGCAGGATGGACCAACCTAACTATGGCTACACCTTC.

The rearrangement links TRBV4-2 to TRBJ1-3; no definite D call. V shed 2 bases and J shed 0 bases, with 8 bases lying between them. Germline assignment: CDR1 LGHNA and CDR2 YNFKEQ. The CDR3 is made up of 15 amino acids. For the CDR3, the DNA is TGTGCCAGCAGCCAATCGCTGAGCTCTGGAAACACCATATATTTT. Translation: CASSQSLSSGNTIYF.

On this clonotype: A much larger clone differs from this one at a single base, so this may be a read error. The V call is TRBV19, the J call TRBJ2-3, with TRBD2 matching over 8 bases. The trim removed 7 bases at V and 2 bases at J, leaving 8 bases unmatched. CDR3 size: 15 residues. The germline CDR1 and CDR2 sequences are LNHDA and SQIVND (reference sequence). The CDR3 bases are TGTGCCAGTACGAACAGCGGGAGCTTCACAGATACGCAGTATTTT. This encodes CASTNSGSFTDTQYF.

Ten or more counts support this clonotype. CDR3 protein: CASSQGGRGVQETQYF. CDR3 nucleotides: TGCGCCAGCAGCCAAGGGGGCAGGGGCGTCCAAGAGACCCAGTACTTC. The rearrangement uses TRBV4-1 and TRBJ2-5, with D perhaps TRBD1 (6 bases). Trimming took off 1 base at V and 1 base at J, with 13 bases between the two ends. CDR3 length equals 16 residues. Germline V gene data show CDR1 as MGHRA and CDR2 as YSYEKL.

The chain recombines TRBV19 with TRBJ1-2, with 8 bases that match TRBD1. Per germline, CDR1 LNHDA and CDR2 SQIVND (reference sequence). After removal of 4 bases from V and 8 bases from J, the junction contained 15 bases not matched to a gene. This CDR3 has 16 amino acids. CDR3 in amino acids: CASSTGTGVPTGGYTF. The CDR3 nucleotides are TGTGCCAGTAGTACGGGGACAGGAGTGCCGACCGGAGGCTACACCTTC.

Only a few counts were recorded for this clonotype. The CDR3 is CASSLLAGAINTGELFF. As DNA, the CDR3 is TGTGCCAGCAGCTTGCTAGCGGGCGCAATAAACACCGGGGAGCTGTTTTTT. The chain recombines TRBV11-2 with TRBJ2-2; 8 bases fit TRBD2. CDR1 is SGHAT, CDR2 FQNNGV, per germline. This CDR3 comprises 17 residues. V shed 3 bases, J shed 2 bases, and the junction held 8 bases outside the gene matches.

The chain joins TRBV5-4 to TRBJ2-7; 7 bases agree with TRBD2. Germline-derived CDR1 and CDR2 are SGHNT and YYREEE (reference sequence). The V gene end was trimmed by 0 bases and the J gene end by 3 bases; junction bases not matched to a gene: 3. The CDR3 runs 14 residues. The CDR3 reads CASSLDGGNYEQYF. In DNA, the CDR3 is TGTGCCAGCAGCTTGGACGGGGGGAACTACGAGCAGTACTTC.

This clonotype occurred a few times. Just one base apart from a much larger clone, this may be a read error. The CDR3 DNA reads as TGTGCCAGCAGCTTAGTTCTAGCGTTGAACAATGAGCAGTCCTTC. Translating gives CASSLVLALNNEQSF. This chain connects TRBV7-2 to TRBJ2-1; possible D gene TRBD2, 6 bases. The CDR3 covers 15 residues. Germline V CDR1 and CDR2: SGHTA, FQGNSA.

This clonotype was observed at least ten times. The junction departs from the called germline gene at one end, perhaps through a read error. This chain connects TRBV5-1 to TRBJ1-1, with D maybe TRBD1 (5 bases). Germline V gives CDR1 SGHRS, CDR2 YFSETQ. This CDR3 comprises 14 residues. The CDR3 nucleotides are TGTGCCAGCAGTTTGGAGGGGCAAGGGACTGAAGCTTTCTTT. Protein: CASSLEGQGTEAFF. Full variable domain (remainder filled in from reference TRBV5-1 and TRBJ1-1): KAGVTQTPRYLIKTRGQQVTLSCSPISGHRSVSWYQQTPGQGLQFLFEYFSETQRNKGNFPGRFSGRQFSNSRSEMNVSTLELGDSALYLCASSLEGQGTEAFFGQGTRLTVV.

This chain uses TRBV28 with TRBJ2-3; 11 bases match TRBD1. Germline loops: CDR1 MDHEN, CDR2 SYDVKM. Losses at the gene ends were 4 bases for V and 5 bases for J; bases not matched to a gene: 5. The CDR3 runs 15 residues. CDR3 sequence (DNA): TGTGCCAGCAGTTGGACAGGGGGCGTGGGAGATACGCAGTATTTT. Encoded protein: CASSWTGGVGDTQYF. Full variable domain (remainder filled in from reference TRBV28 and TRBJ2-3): DVKVTQSSRYLVKRTGEKVFLECVQDMDHENMFWYRQDPGLGLRLIYFSYDVKMKEKGDIPEGYSVSREKKERFSLILESASTNQTSMYLCASSWTGGVGDTQYFGPGTRLTVL.

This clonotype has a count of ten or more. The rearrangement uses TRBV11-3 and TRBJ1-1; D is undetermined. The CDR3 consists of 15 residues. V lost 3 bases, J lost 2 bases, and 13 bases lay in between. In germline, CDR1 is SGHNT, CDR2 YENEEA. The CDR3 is CASSFSLGGNTEAFF. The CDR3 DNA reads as TGTGCCAGCAGCTTTAGTTTGGGAGGTAACACTGAAGCTTTCTTT. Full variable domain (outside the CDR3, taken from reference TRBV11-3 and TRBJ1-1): EAGVVQSPRYKIIEKKQPVAFWCNPISGHNTLYWYLQNLGQGPELLIRYENEEAVDDSQLPKDRFSAERLKGVDSTLKIQPAELGDSAVYLCASSFSLGGNTEAFFGQGTRLTVV.

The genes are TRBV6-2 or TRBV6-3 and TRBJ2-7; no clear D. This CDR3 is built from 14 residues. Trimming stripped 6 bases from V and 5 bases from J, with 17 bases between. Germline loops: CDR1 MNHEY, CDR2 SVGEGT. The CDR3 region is CASRPPLLSHEQYF. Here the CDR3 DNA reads TGTGCCAGCAGGCCCCCCCTATTGAGCCACGAGCAGTACTTC.

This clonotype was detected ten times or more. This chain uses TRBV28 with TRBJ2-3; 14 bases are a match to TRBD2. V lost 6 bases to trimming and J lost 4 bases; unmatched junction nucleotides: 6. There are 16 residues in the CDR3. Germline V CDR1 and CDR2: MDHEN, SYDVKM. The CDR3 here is CASSPTSGGGADTQYF. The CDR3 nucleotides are TGTGCCAGCAGCCCGACTAGCGGGGGGGGGGCAGATACGCAGTATTTT.